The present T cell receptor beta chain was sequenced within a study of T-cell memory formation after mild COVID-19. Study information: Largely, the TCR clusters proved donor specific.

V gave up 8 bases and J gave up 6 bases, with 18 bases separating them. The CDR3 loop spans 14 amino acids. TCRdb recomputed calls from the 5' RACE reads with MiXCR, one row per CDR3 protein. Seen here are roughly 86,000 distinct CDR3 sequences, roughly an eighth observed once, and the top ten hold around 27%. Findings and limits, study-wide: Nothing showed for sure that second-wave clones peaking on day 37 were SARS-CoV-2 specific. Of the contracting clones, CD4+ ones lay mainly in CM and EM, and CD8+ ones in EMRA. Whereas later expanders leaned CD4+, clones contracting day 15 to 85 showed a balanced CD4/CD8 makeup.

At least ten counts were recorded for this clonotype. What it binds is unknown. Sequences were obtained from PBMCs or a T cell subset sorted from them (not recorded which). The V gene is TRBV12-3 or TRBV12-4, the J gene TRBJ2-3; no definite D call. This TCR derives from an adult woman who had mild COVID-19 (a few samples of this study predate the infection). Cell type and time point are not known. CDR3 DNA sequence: TGTGCCAGCCAGGACCCCGACCGGGTGGATACGCAGTATTTT. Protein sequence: CASQDPDRVDTQYF.